The subject of this entry is one TCR beta chain. Its antigen is currently unknown. This sample is drawn from a study of cytomegalovirus exposure and HLA in healthy donors. Study results and caveats: Under in vitro conditions, three CMV-associated chains were confirmed as specific for CMV antigens. A prior analysis recorded that most TCR beta V segments were productive about 90% or about 30% of the time. Later analysis identified a missense DCLRE1C variant that was linked to TCR beta V- and J-gene trimming.

Trimming cost V 4 bases and J 3 bases, with 11 bases left between them. CDR1 is SGHRS and CDR2 is YFSETQ in the germline V gene. The CDR3 is 13 amino acids. In the PCR, 60 Vbeta and 13 Jbeta primers were used. Here immunoSEQ multiplex PCR was the method, and the copy in TCRdb shows in-frame clones only, minus some. This sample has 35,000 to 50,000 clones, with roughly 51% found just once. Donors counted as nominally healthy when sampled, yet unrecorded immune exposures were likely. The source material was PBMCs. The V call is TRBV5-1, the J call TRBJ2-7, with D unclear. This receptor was obtained from a man aged 55 to 69 in good health and CMV-seronegative. The CDR3 nucleotides are TGCGCCAGCAGCCGCGAAGAGAACTACGAGCAGTACTTC. Its protein product is CASSREENYEQYF.